One sample yielded the 24 T cell receptor beta chains listed below, sequenced in a study of blood T cells in healthy people across ages. Through a sample-barcoded 5' primer and a J-beta primer mix, a second PCR was run for roughly 6 to 11 cycles. TCRdb re-called the 5' RACE reads through MiXCR, storing one row per CDR3 protein. In the table there are hundreds of thousands of distinct CDR3 sequences, 45% to 50% of which are singletons. The sequenced material came from blood. All receptors derive from a man aged 25-45 years in good health.

V is TRBV20-1 and J is TRBJ1-1, with unresolved D. The CDR3 is 14 amino acids. Trimming shortened V by 3 bases and J by 0 bases, and 11 bases separated the two germline ends. CDR1 and CDR2 (germline): DFQATT, SNEGSKA (reference sequence). The CDR3 nucleotides are TGCAGTGCTAGCCTTCCGGGGATGAACACTGAAGCTTTCTTT. This codes for CSASLPGMNTEAFF.

DNA of the CDR3: TGTGCCAGCAGCTTTGTTAACGACGGCACAGATACGCAGTATTTT. It specifies CASSFVNDGTDTQYF. The chain has TRBV7-2 and TRBJ2-3; the D is unclear. Germline V lookup: CDR1 SGHTA, CDR2 FQGNSA. The V end was cut by 3 bases, the J end by 1 base, with 11 bases between. The CDR3 totals 15 residues.

This clonotype has just a few counts. The chain uses TRBV28 and TRBJ2-5; D not resolved. Germline V gives CDR1 MDHEN, CDR2 SYDVKM. The CDR3 covers 12 residues. V was cut by 3 bases and J by 5 bases, with 7 bases left in between. DNA for the CDR3: TGTGCCAGCAGTTTCGGGTGGGAGACCCAGTACTTC. Amino acid sequence: CASSFGWETQYF.

With regard to this clonotype: At one end the junction does not follow the germline gene, possibly because of a read error. The J gene is TRBJ2-3, the V gene TRBV20-1; maybe TRBD2 (6 bases). Germline V gene lookup returns CDR1 DFQATT and CDR2 SNEGSKA (reference sequence). The CDR3 totals 15 residues. The CDR3 region has the DNA TGCAATGCTAGAGGCTGGGACTTAAGCGCAGATACGCAGTATTTT. As protein: CNARGWDLSADTQYF.

The rearrangement joins TRBV7-6 to TRBJ2-7; D may correspond to TRBD1 or TRBD2 (5 bases each). This CDR3 has 15 residues. Germline loops: CDR1 SGHVS, CDR2 FNYEAQ. V lost 5 bases and J lost 0, with 14 bases in between. The CDR3 DNA is TGTGCCAGCAGCAGCGACTGGGACGGCTCCTACGAGCAGTACTTC. It is translated as CASSSDWDGSYEQYF.

At least ten counts were recorded for this clonotype. V and J are TRBV4-2 and TRBJ2-7; D uncertain. The CDR3 is made up of 13 amino acids. V lost 0 bases and J lost 3, with 6 bases in between. Germline CDR1 is LGHNA and CDR2 is YNFKEQ. CDR3 sequence (DNA): TGTGCCAGCAGCCAAGATCCCCTCTACGAGCAGTACTTC. Translation: CASSQDPLYEQYF.

The table lists this clonotype with many counts. This chain connects TRBV12-3 or TRBV12-4 to TRBJ2-7; 11 bases line up with TRBD1. The CDR3 has 13 amino acids. Trimming cost V 8 bases and J 6 bases; bases outside gene matches: 6. CDR3 bases: TGTGCCAGCTCACCCGGGACAGGGGGCGAGCAGTACTTC. Translated, it gives CASSPGTGGEQYF.

This clonotype was observed a handful of times. The CDR3 sequence: CASSPRQGGQYF. As DNA, the CDR3 is TGTGCCAGCAGTCCCCGCCAGGGAGGGCAGTACTTC. The rearrangement joins TRBV12-3 or TRBV12-4 to TRBJ2-7, with D perhaps TRBD2 (6 bases). The CDR3 loop spans 12 amino acids. Trimming cost V 5 bases and J 9 bases, with 14 bases left between them.

Only a few counts were recorded for this clonotype. CDR3 DNA: TGTGCCAGCAGCTTAGAAGGGACTTACCAAGAGACCCAGTACTTC. It codes for CASSLEGTYQETQYF. V is TRBV7-2 and J is TRBJ2-5; weak D call: TRBD2 (6 bases). Trimming stripped 1 base from V and 0 bases from J, with 9 bases between. CDR3 length: 15 residues. Germline lookup yields CDR1 SGHTA and CDR2 FQGNSA. Full variable domain (missing parts from reference TRBV7-2 and TRBJ2-5): GAGVSQSPSNKVTEKGKDVELRCDPISGHTALYWYRQSLGQGLEFLIYFQGNSAPDKSGLPSDRFSAERTGGSVSTLTIQRTQQEDSAVYLCASSLEGTYQETQYFGPGTRLLVL.

This clonotype has only a few counts. The chain carries TRBV3-1 and TRBJ2-3; D unresolved. The CDR3 is 12 residues long. The V gene's germline CDR1 is LGHDT and CDR2 YNNKEL (reference sequence). V was pared by 1 base and J by 11 bases, with 10 bases between. CDR3 DNA sequence: TGTGCCAGCAGCCAAGGAACCCCTGGGCAGTATTTT. Translating it yields CASSQGTPGQYF.

This clonotype was counted a single time. CDR3 sequence: CSASPLQLAGGPVETNEQFF. The CDR3, as DNA: TGCAGTGCTAGCCCTCTTCAACTAGCGGGGGGGCCCGTGGAGACCAATGAGCAGTTCTTC. This chain connects TRBV20-1 to TRBJ2-1; 13 bases fit TRBD2. There are 20 residues in the CDR3. CDR1 and CDR2 from the germline V gene are DFQATT and SNEGSKA (reference sequence). V gave up 3 bases and J gave up 6 bases; unmatched junction bases: 20.

This clonotype was found many times. V usage is TRBV7-9 and J usage is TRBJ1-6, with D unresolved. Between the trimmed V and J ends, which lost 8 bases and 9 bases, there was a span of 11 bases. The CDR3 has 12 residues. Germline V CDR1 and CDR2: SEHNR, FQNEAQ (reference sequence). CDR3 in amino acids: CASGLFPSPLHF. CDR3 in DNA: TGTGCCAGCGGCCTCTTCCCTTCACCCCTCCACTTT.

This clonotype has just a few counts. This rearrangement joins TRBV25-1 to TRBJ1-2; D is perhaps TRBD1 (5 bases). V was pared by 3 bases and J by 0 bases, with 11 bases between. The CDR3 has 15 residues. Germline V gene sequence: CDR1 MGHDK, CDR2 SYGVNS. The CDR3 DNA follows: TGTGCCAGCAGTGACCTAGGGGCAGCTAACTATGGCTACACCTTC. This codes for CASSDLGAANYGYTF.

This chain connects TRBV7-2 to TRBJ2-7; TRBD1 matches at 10 bases. Trimming cost V 1 base and J 2 bases; bases outside gene matches: 5. CDR3 length equals 16 residues. Germline lookup yields CDR1 SGHTA and CDR2 FQGNSA. The DNA for the CDR3 is TGTGCCAGCAGCTTAGTGGGACAGGGGCTTACCTACGAGCAGTACTTC. Its protein is CASSLVGQGLTYEQYF.

Written as DNA, the CDR3 is TGCAGTGCTAGCGCGGCAGTTAGAACCCCACCAGACAAAAACATTCAGTACTTC. It translates to CSASAAVRTPPDKNIQYF. The chain is built from TRBV20-1 and TRBJ2-4; D not resolved. Germline CDR1 and CDR2: DFQATT and SNEGSKA (reference sequence). This CDR3 is 18 amino acids long. V dropped 3 bases and J dropped 3 bases, with 24 bases sitting between them.

A single count supports this clonotype. The chain recombines TRBV20-1 with TRBJ2-5, with 9 bases fitting TRBD1. V was clipped by 6 bases and J by 11 bases; unmatched bases: 10. The CDR3 is made up of 12 amino acids. CDR1 DFQATT and CDR2 SNEGSKA come from the germline V gene (reference sequence). CDR3 coding DNA: TGCAGTGCCGGACAGGGGTTCAATGAGCAGTACTTC. Protein product: CSAGQGFNEQYF.

A few counts support this clonotype. The rearrangement joins TRBV12-3 or TRBV12-4 to TRBJ1-4, with TRBD1 matching 8 bases. J lost 6 bases, V lost 3 bases, and 6 bases had no gene match. CDR3 length: 15 amino acids. CDR3 protein: CASSFSRTGHEKLFF. In DNA form, the CDR3 reads TGTGCCAGCAGTTTTTCGAGGACAGGGCATGAAAAACTGTTTTTT.

V and J are TRBV6-6 and TRBJ2-1, with D perhaps given as TRBD1 or TRBD2 (5 bases each). V was cut by 2 bases and J by 4 bases, with 9 bases left in between. In germline, CDR1 is MNHNY, CDR2 SVGAGI (reference sequence). The CDR3 is made up of 14 amino acids. This chain's CDR3 is CASSYEGEYNEQFF. In DNA, the CDR3 is TGTGCCAGCAGTTACGAAGGGGAGTACAATGAGCAGTTCTTC.

The rearrangement joins TRBV27 to TRBJ2-5, with D possibly TRBD2 on 7 matching bases. The CDR3 covers 14 residues. Germline CDR1 and CDR2: MNHEY and SMNVEV (reference sequence). V shed 7 bases and J shed 1 base, with 13 bases lying between them. CDR3 protein: CASKRGGLQETQYF. CDR3 in DNA: TGTGCCAGCAAGAGGGGGGGCCTCCAAGAGACCCAGTACTTC.

V and J are TRBV20-1 and TRBJ1-2; D is uncertain. Germline-derived CDR1 and CDR2 are DFQATT and SNEGSKA (reference sequence). V lost 3 bases, J lost 8 bases, and 19 bases lay in between. The CDR3 runs 14 residues. The CDR3 sequence is CSASLRALPGGYTF. The DNA of the CDR3 is TGCAGTGCTAGTCTACGGGCGCTCCCGGGGGGCTACACCTTC.

V gene TRBV30 combines with J gene TRBJ1-5, with D unclear. CDR1 and CDR2 (germline): GTSNPN, SVGIG (reference sequence). The V end lost 0 bases, the J end lost 4 bases, and 7 bases lay between the germline ends. The CDR3 totals 13 residues. This CDR3 reads CAWSVRRNQPQHF. The CDR3 nucleotides are TGTGCCTGGAGTGTACGGAGAAATCAGCCCCAGCATTTT.

The chain recombines TRBV4-1 with TRBJ2-7; D possibly matches TRBD1 or TRBD2 (5 bases each). The germline CDR1 and CDR2 sequences are MGHRA and YSYEKL. The CDR3 is 15 residues long. Trimming removed 4 bases from V and 4 bases from J, with 17 bases in between. CDR3 in amino acids: CASSPGLGERYEQYF. CDR3 sequence (DNA): TGCGCCAGCAGCCCCGGACTGGGGGAAAGGTACGAGCAGTACTTC.

This chain links TRBV6-5 with TRBJ2-3, with 7 positions matching TRBD2. J gave up 1 base and V 0 bases, and 4 bases lay outside the gene matches. The CDR3 consists of 16 residues. Germline CDR1 reads MNHEY; CDR2 reads SVGAGI. The DNA of the CDR3 is TGTGCCAGCAGTTACTCGATGGCGGGGGGCACAGATACGCAGTATTTT. Protein: CASSYSMAGGTDTQYF.

The chain uses TRBV20-1 and TRBJ2-1; 12 nucleotides align to TRBD2. Germline-derived CDR1 and CDR2 are DFQATT and SNEGSKA (reference sequence). Unmatched junction bases numbered 10, after V lost 3 bases and J lost 7 bases. CDR3 length equals 16 residues. The CDR3 loop is CSASNLAGGPWNEQFF. CDR3 nucleotide sequence: TGCAGTGCTAGCAACCTAGCGGGGGGGCCCTGGAATGAGCAGTTCTTC.